Sequencing of this T cell receptor (beta chain) was carried out in a study of blood T cell repertoires in COVID-19. This clone has just one count. Profiling relied on immunoSEQ multiplex PCR, and the TCRdb table lists in-frame clones only, not all of them. Here the sample spans 250,000 to 300,000 clones, approximately 90% being singletons. Material for sequencing was peripheral blood. The TCR comes from a woman aged 45-65 years who had recovered from COVID-19.

CDR3 DNA: TGTGCCAGCAGCATCACCAGGGACAGGGGGCGTACAGATACGCAGTATTTT. Protein: CASSITRDRGRTDTQYF. The rearrangement uses TRBV7-8 and TRBJ2-3; 12 positions agree with TRBD1. V trimming: 5 bases; J trimming: 3 bases; junction bases outside the gene matches: 9. Germline V lookup: CDR1 SGHVS, CDR2 FQNEAQ. The CDR3 has 17 residues.